This paragraph covers one TCR beta chain sequence. This entry is derived from a study of blood T cell repertoires in COVID-19. TCRdb's table, derived via immunoSEQ multiplex PCR, lists solely in-frame clones and lacks some. The sample includes roughly 120,000 clones, around 80% of them seen just once. CDR3 length equals 12 residues. V was clipped by 3 bases and J by 9 bases, with 12 bases between them. Germline V lookup: CDR1 LGHDT, CDR2 YNNKEL (reference sequence). The source is a man in his forties or fifties with acute or convalescent COVID-19. Sample: peripheral blood. J is TRBJ2-7 and V is TRBV3-1 (or the pseudogene TRBV3-2); possibly TRBD2 for D (5 bases). CDR3 protein: CASSHTRLLQYF. The CDR3 DNA sequence: TGTGCCAGCAGCCATACCAGACTATTGCAGTACTTC.